Listed below are T cell receptor beta chains from one sample, sequenced in a study of T cell changes during pregnancy in multiple sclerosis. Repertoires were generated with immunoSEQ multiplex PCR, while TCRdb's copy carries only in-frame clones and drops some. The repertoire holds 75,000 to 90,000 clones, with roughly nine tenths as singletons. Sequencing was performed on PBMCs, taken in the first trimester of pregnancy. Source of these receptors: a female donor in good health, serving as a control in a pregnancy study. Some clones in this sample may be carry-over from other donors' samples. Both conserved end residues are part of each CDR3. The order of the fields is clone size, D gene, V gene, J gene, CDR3 protein, CDR3 DNA. The D gene is left open where the match is weak. The size entry is marked missing in some rows and otherwise reads once, few, many or a size class.

size: once; D: TRBD1; V: TRBV5-5; J: TRBJ2-2; CDR3: CASSYDRVTGELFF; DNA: TGTGCCAGCAGCTACGACAGGGTCACCGGGGAGCTGTTTTTT
size: -; D: -; V: TRBV11-3; J: TRBJ1-2; CDR3: CASSRTVIYGYTF; DNA: TGTGCCAGCAGCCGGACAGTAATTTATGGCTACACCTTC
size: -; D: TRBD1; V: TRBV29-1; J: TRBJ1-1; CDR3: CSVDSPGGTEAFF; DNA: TGCAGCGTTGATTCCCCAGGGGGCACTGAAGCTTTCTTT
size: -; D: TRBD2; V: TRBV28; J: TRBJ2-7; CDR3: CASSLTRGGRGTGEQYF; DNA: TGTGCCAGCAGTTTAACCCGGGGCGGGAGAGGCACTGGCGAGCAGTACTTC
size: -; D: TRBD2; V: TRBV2; J: TRBJ2-1; CDR3: CASSRGTSGGLNEQFF; DNA: TGTGCCAGCAGTCGAGGGACTAGCGGGGGCCTCAATGAGCAGTTCTTC
size: -; D: -; V: TRBV7-3; J: TRBJ2-3; CDR3: CASSPSSGSTDTQYF; DNA: TGTGCCAGCAGCCCTTCGAGCGGTAGCACAGATACGCAGTATTTT
size: -; D: TRBD1; V: TRBV30; J: TRBJ1-2; CDR3: CAWIPGQVNYGYTF; DNA: TGTGCCTGGATCCCGGGACAGGTTAACTATGGCTACACCTTC
size: once; D: TRBD1; V: TRBV6-5; J: TRBJ2-7; CDR3: CASSYSRGRGHEQYF; DNA: TGTGCCAGCAGTTACTCTCGCGGCAGGGGGCACGAGCAGTACTTC
size: -; D: -; V: TRBV5-1; J: TRBJ2-3; CDR3: CASAPQGSVDTQYF; DNA: TGCGCCAGCGCCCCCCAGGGCTCGGTTGATACGCAGTATTTT
size: -; D: -; V: TRBV28; J: TRBJ2-1; CDR3: CASSLRAPSHYNEQFF; DNA: TGTGCCAGCAGTTTGCGGGCCCCGTCACACTACAATGAGCAGTTCTTC
size: -; D: -; V: TRBV25-1; J: TRBJ1-1; CDR3: CASSPGGGLTEAFF; DNA: TGTGCCAGCAGCCCGGGGGGAGGGCTCACTGAAGCTTTCTTT
size: -; D: TRBD1; V: TRBV5-1; J: TRBJ2-1; CDR3: CASSLEGQGADEQFF; DNA: TGCGCCAGCAGCTTGGAGGGACAGGGGGCCGATGAGCAGTTCTTC
size: -; D: -; V: TRBV7-8; J: TRBJ2-5; CDR3: CASRRRETQYF; DNA: TGTGCCAGCCGAAGGAGAGAGACCCAGTACTTC
size: -; D: -; V: TRBV28; J: TRBJ2-2; CDR3: CATLVRGFHGVFTGELFF; DNA: TGTGCCACCCTAGTCCGGGGATTTCACGGGGTCTTCACCGGGGAGCTGTTTTTT
size: -; D: -; V: TRBV28; J: TRBJ1-1; CDR3: CASSPPGNTEAFF; DNA: TGTGCCAGCAGCCCCCCGGGGAACACTGAAGCTTTCTTT
size: -; D: -; V: TRBV9; J: TRBJ2-5; CDR3: CASSPRGRVSETQYF; DNA: TGTGCCAGCAGCCCAAGGGGCCGGGTGTCAGAGACCCAGTACTTC
size: -; D: -; V: TRBV28; J: TRBJ2-7; CDR3: CASSLESGLTYEQYF; DNA: TGTGCCAGCAGTTTAGAGAGCGGGCTCACCTACGAGCAGTACTTC
size: -; D: -; V: TRBV4-1; J: TRBJ1-1; CDR3: CASSQGTGYGTEAFF; DNA: TGCGCCAGCAGCCAAGGTACAGGGTATGGAACTGAAGCTTTCTTT
size: -; D: TRBD1; V: TRBV10-3; J: TRBJ1-5; CDR3: CAISEMTGGQPQHF; DNA: TGTGCCATCAGTGAGATGACAGGGGGTCAGCCCCAGCATTTT
size: -; D: TRBD2; V: TRBV12-5; J: TRBJ2-7; CDR3: CASGYGTPGLAGGLAYEQYF; DNA: TGTGCTAGTGGTTACGGCACACCGGGACTAGCGGGAGGCCTAGCCTACGAGCAGTACTTC
size: -; D: -; V: TRBV19; J: TRBJ2-7; CDR3: CASSVYEQYF; DNA: TGTGCCAGTTCTGTATACGAGCAGTACTTC
size: -; D: TRBD2; V: TRBV5-6; J: TRBJ2-1; CDR3: CASRGTSGSSYNEQFF; DNA: TGTGCCAGCAGGGGGACTAGCGGGAGTTCCTACAATGAGCAGTTCTTC
size: once; D: TRBD2; V: TRBV4-3; J: TRBJ2-1; CDR3: CASSQEARLAGVNEQFF; DNA: TGCGCCAGCAGCCAAGAGGCTAGACTAGCGGGAGTAAATGAGCAGTTCTTC
size: -; D: -; V: TRBV7-3; J: TRBJ2-3; CDR3: CASSTDSPDTQYF; DNA: TGTGCCAGCAGCACGGACAGCCCAGATACGCAGTATTTT
size: -; D: TRBD1; V: TRBV10-3; J: TRBJ2-7; CDR3: CAIRTGFNYEQYF; DNA: TGTGCCATCAGGACAGGGTTCAACTACGAGCAGTACTTC
size: -; D: TRBD2; V: TRBV7-9; J: TRBJ2-3; CDR3: CASSLSPGLVSDTQYF; DNA: TGTGCCAGCAGCTTATCACCGGGACTAGTATCTGATACGCAGTATTTT
size: once; D: -; V: TRBV27; J: TRBJ2-7; CDR3: CASSLAGAFYEQYF; DNA: TGTGCCAGCAGTTTAGCGGGGGCCTTCTACGAGCAGTACTTC
size: -; D: TRBD1; V: TRBV28; J: TRBJ2-7; CDR3: CASSMATGWYEQYF; DNA: TGTGCCAGCAGTATGGCGACAGGGTGGTACGAGCAGTACTTC
size: -; D: -; V: TRBV14; J: TRBJ2-5; CDR3: CASSQGRATQYF; DNA: TGTGCCAGCAGCCAAGGGAGGGCTACCCAGTACTTC
size: -; D: -; V: TRBV6-1; J: TRBJ2-2; CDR3: CASSFNTRDTGELFF; DNA: TGTGCCAGCAGTTTTAACACGCGGGACACCGGGGAGCTGTTTTTT
size: -; D: -; V: TRBV5-5; J: TRBJ2-1; CDR3: CASSSGVGEQFF; DNA: TGTGCCAGCAGCTCAGGGGTGGGCGAGCAGTTCTTC
size: -; D: -; V: TRBV28; J: TRBJ2-3; CDR3: CASVTVLTDTQYF; DNA: TGTGCCAGCGTTACTGTGCTGACAGATACGCAGTATTTT
size: once; D: TRBD1; V: TRBV23-1; J: TRBJ2-7; CDR3: CASSRGQGAQGEQYF; DNA: TGCGCCAGCAGTCGAGGACAGGGGGCCCAGGGCGAGCAGTACTTC
size: -; D: -; V: TRBV11-2; J: TRBJ1-1; CDR3: CASSGSNQGPNTEAFF; DNA: TGTGCCAGCAGCGGAAGCAATCAGGGGCCGAACACTGAAGCTTTCTTT
size: -; D: -; V: TRBV7-2; J: TRBJ2-7; CDR3: CASSFARGYSYEQYF; DNA: TGTGCCAGCAGCTTCGCGCGGGGCTACTCCTACGAGCAGTACTTC
size: -; D: TRBD2; V: TRBV18; J: TRBJ2-5; CDR3: CASSLTAGGGDETQYF; DNA: TGTGCCAGCTCACTAACAGCGGGAGGAGGGGATGAGACCCAGTACTTC
size: -; D: -; V: TRBV19; J: TRBJ1-4; CDR3: CASSIAGQRNEKLFF; DNA: TGTGCCAGTAGTATCGCGGGGCAGCGTAATGAAAAACTGTTTTTT
size: -; D: TRBD2; V: TRBV7-3; J: TRBJ2-1; CDR3: CASSLIGGEGSHEQFF; DNA: TGTGCCAGCAGCTTAATTGGGGGGGAGGGCTCCCATGAGCAGTTCTTC
size: -; D: -; V: TRBV7-8; J: TRBJ2-5; CDR3: CASSLAQQETQYF; DNA: TGTGCCAGCAGCTTAGCTCAGCAAGAGACCCAGTACTTC
size: -; D: TRBD1; V: TRBV28; J: TRBJ2-1; CDR3: CASSPRTGNNEQFF; DNA: TGTGCCAGCAGTCCCCGGACAGGGAACAATGAGCAGTTCTTC
size: few; D: -; V: TRBV28; J: TRBJ1-5; CDR3: CASSLTSNQPQHF; DNA: TGTGCCAGCAGCCTAACTAGCAATCAGCCCCAGCATTTT
size: -; D: TRBD2; V: TRBV7-3; J: TRBJ2-7; CDR3: CASSVLGGGIYEQYF; DNA: TGTGCCAGCAGCGTACTCGGGGGGGGAATCTACGAGCAGTACTTC
size: -; D: -; V: TRBV7-2; J: TRBJ2-7; CDR3: CASSLARDSYYEQYF; DNA: TGTGCCAGCAGCTTAGCCCGGGACTCATACTACGAGCAGTACTTC
size: -; D: -; V: TRBV13; J: TRBJ1-1; CDR3: CASSFRVTEAFF; DNA: TGTGCCAGCAGCTTCAGGGTCACTGAAGCTTTCTTT
size: -; D: -; V: TRBV4-2; J: TRBJ1-4; CDR3: CASSQGGVRNEKLFF; DNA: TGTGCCAGCAGCCAGGGGGGGGTAAGGAATGAAAAACTGTTTTTT
size: -; D: TRBD2; V: TRBV18; J: TRBJ2-7; CDR3: CASSPLRAGVIGEQYF; DNA: TGTGCCAGCTCACCACTACGGGCGGGAGTGATCGGCGAGCAGTACTTC